Below, 20 T cell receptor beta chains from the same sample are listed, as sequenced in a study of cytomegalovirus exposure and HLA in healthy donors. A multiplex PCR was run with 60 Vbeta primers and 13 Jbeta primers. Produced via immunoSEQ multiplex PCR; TCRdb's table is partial and in-frame only. Among about 97,000 clones listed, roughly 80% were seen once. Sequencing was carried out using PBMCs. The receptors derive from a middle-aged man in good health and CMV-seronegative.

The chain is built from TRBV2 and TRBJ2-4; 7 positions match TRBD1. Per germline, CDR1 SNHLY and CDR2 FYNNEI. The CDR3 consists of 13 residues. V gave up 5 bases and J gave up 5 bases; unmatched junction bases: 3. In DNA form, the CDR3 reads TGTGCCAGCAGTTCCGACAGGGAAAACATTCAGTACTTC. Translating it yields CASSSDRENIQYF.

CDR3 nucleotides: TGCGCCAGCAGCATAGGGGGAGGGACAGGATTAGATCAGCCCCAGCATTTT. Protein: CASSIGGGTGLDQPQHF. The chain combines TRBV5-1 with TRBJ1-5; 8 bases agree with TRBD1. Germline CDR1 is SGHRS and CDR2 is YFSETQ. The V gene end was trimmed by 4 bases and the J gene end by 5 bases; junction bases not matched to a gene: 14. The CDR3 length is 17 residues.

The V call is TRBV12-5, the J call TRBJ1-6; D might be TRBD1 (6 bases). CDR1 LGHNT and CDR2 FRNRAP come from the germline V gene. This CDR3 spans 14 amino acids. V was cut by 6 bases and J by 7 bases, with 13 bases left in between. CDR3: CASGFGQWNSPLHF. CDR3 nucleotide sequence: TGTGCTAGTGGCTTCGGACAGTGGAATTCACCCCTCCACTTT.

This chain joins TRBV7-9 and TRBJ2-3, with a weak D call TRBD1 (8 bases). Deletions cut 5 bases from V and 4 bases from J, with 16 bases between. This CDR3 comprises 15 residues. Germline CDR1 SEHNR, CDR2 FQNEAQ (reference sequence). The CDR3 bases are TGTGCCAGCAGCCCGAACAGGGGGGGGGCAGATACGCAGTATTTT. Protein product: CASSPNRGGADTQYF.

This clone was seen a handful of times. The chain combines TRBV15 with TRBJ1-1; D perhaps matches TRBD1 (5 bases). Per germline, CDR1 LNHNV and CDR2 YYDKDF (reference sequence). This CDR3 region has 15 residues. V lost 1 base and J lost 4, with 13 bases in between. The CDR3 region is CATSRGVGLGTEAFF. The CDR3 bases are TGTGCCACCAGCAGAGGGGTGGGACTGGGCACTGAAGCTTTCTTT.

The chain has TRBV29-1 and TRBJ2-7; TRBD2 is a possible D gene (6 bases). CDR3 length: 15 amino acids. Deletions cut 6 bases from V and 3 bases from J, with 21 bases between. Per the germline V gene, CDR1 is SQVTM and CDR2 is ANQGSEA. The CDR3 protein is CSVAVGGMAYYEQYF. In nucleotides, the CDR3 is TGCAGCGTGGCCGTTGGGGGGATGGCCTACTACGAGCAGTACTTC.

The CDR3 sequence: CASSLEERGGYNEQFF. In DNA form, the CDR3 reads TGTGCCAGCAGCTTGGAAGAGCGGGGGGGCTACAATGAGCAGTTCTTC. The chain carries TRBV5-6 and TRBJ2-1, with TRBD2 matching 10 bases. This CDR3 is 16 amino acids long. V was pared by 0 bases and J by 3 bases, with 3 bases of the junction left unmatched. The germline gives CDR1 SGHDT, CDR2 YYEEEE.

The rearrangement uses TRBV2 and TRBJ1-1; D remains unclear. Germline V gene data show CDR1 as SNHLY and CDR2 as FYNNEI. V was shortened by 4 bases and J by 0 bases, with 9 bases between the two germline ends. The CDR3 is made up of 14 amino acids. CDR3 nucleotide sequence: TGTGCCAGCAGTGGGCCTTACCTGAACACTGAAGCTTTCTTT. Protein product: CASSGPYLNTEAFF.

The gene calls are TRBV9 and TRBJ2-7; possible D gene TRBD1, 6 bases. The germline CDR1 and CDR2 sequences are SGDLS and YYNGEE. V gave up 0 bases and J gave up 3 bases, with 13 bases separating them. The CDR3 is made up of 15 amino acids. CDR3 coding DNA: TGTGCCAGCAGCGTAGGGTGGGGGCGATTCTACGAGCAGTACTTC. Residues: CASSVGWGRFYEQYF. Full variable domain (outside the CDR3, taken from reference TRBV9 and TRBJ2-7): DSGVTQTPKHLITATGQRVTLRCSPRSGDLSVYWYQQSLDQGLQFLIQYYNGEERAKGNILERFSAQQFPDLHSELNLSSLELGDSALYFCASSVGWGRFYEQYFGPGTRLTVT.

The V call is TRBV2, the J call TRBJ2-3; 11 bases map to TRBD2. The ends lost 3 bases at V and 1 base at J; junction bases unmatched: 6. The CDR3 spans 17 residues. The V gene's germline CDR1 is SNHLY and CDR2 FYNNEI. The CDR3 spells CASSDRLAGRGTDTQYF. The CDR3, as DNA: TGTGCCAGCAGTGACCGACTAGCGGGAAGGGGCACAGATACGCAGTATTTT. Using reference TRBV2 and TRBJ2-3 for the parts outside the CDR3, the full variable domain is EPEVTQTPSHQVTQMGQEVILRCVPISNHLYFYWYRQILGQKVEFLVSFYNNEISEKSEIFDDQFSVERPDGSNFTLKIRSTKLEDSAMYFCASSDRLAGRGTDTQYFGPGTRLTVL.

In this sample, this clone turned up once. This chain joins TRBV7-9 and TRBJ2-2; D is unclear. The CDR3 runs 12 residues. Trimming removed 5 bases from V and 2 bases from J, with 3 bases in between. From germline, CDR1 is SEHNR and CDR2 FQNEAQ (reference sequence). This chain's CDR3 is CASSLNTGELFF. The DNA for the CDR3 is TGTGCCAGCAGCCTTAACACCGGGGAGCTGTTTTTT.

The CDR3 nucleotides read TGTGCCATCAGTCCGGGACAGCTTCAGCCCCAGCATTTT. As protein: CAISPGQLQPQHF. The gene calls are TRBV10-3 and TRBJ1-5; TRBD1 agrees at 7 bases. Per germline, CDR1 ENHRY and CDR2 SYGVKD. J was trimmed by 6 bases and V by 5 bases; bases with no gene match: 4. This CDR3 has 13 amino acids.

CDR3 nucleotides: TGTGCCTGGAGTGTAGGAATGGGCACGGGCTACACCTTC. Its translation is CAWSVGMGTGYTF. The rearrangement links TRBV30 to TRBJ1-2; D is unclear. CDR3 length equals 13 residues. Trimming removed 0 bases from V and 8 bases from J, with 13 bases in between. Germline V gene sequence: CDR1 GTSNPN, CDR2 SVGIG (reference sequence).

A few counts support this clone. The chain joins TRBV2 to TRBJ1-5; tentatively, D is TRBD1 (6 bases). Germline V gives CDR1 SNHLY, CDR2 FYNNEI. The ends were cut back, 6 bases at V and 6 bases at J, with 12 bases in the middle. The CDR3 consists of 13 residues. The chain's CDR3 is CASSTGWSQPQHF. The DNA of the CDR3 is TGTGCCAGCAGCACAGGGTGGAGTCAGCCCCAGCATTTT.

This clone showed up just once. This chain links TRBV2 with TRBJ2-1; TRBD2 matches 9 bases. With 4 bases clipped from V and 10 bases from J, the junction kept 8 bases outside the gene matches. The germline V gene has CDR1 SNHLY and CDR2 FYNNEI. This CDR3 spans 14 amino acids. CDR3 sequence reads: CASSVQRGAGEQFF. The CDR3 DNA sequence: TGTGCCAGCAGTGTTCAGCGGGGGGCCGGGGAGCAGTTCTTC.

The rearrangement uses TRBV5-1 and TRBJ1-2, with a tentative D call TRBD1 (6 bases). CDR3 size: 14 residues. Per germline, CDR1 SGHRS and CDR2 YFSETQ. With 5 bases removed from V and 3 bases from J, the gap between germline ends came to 14 bases. The DNA of the CDR3 is TGCGCCAGCAGGTCGGGACAACCCGACTATGGCTACACCTTC. This gives the protein CASRSGQPDYGYTF.

This chain connects TRBV28 to TRBJ1-2; D is uncertain. There are 12 residues in the CDR3. CDR1 and CDR2 from the germline V gene are MDHEN and SYDVKM. V shed 6 bases and J shed 7 bases, with 12 bases lying between them. The CDR3 is CASSRRLSGYTF. The CDR3 DNA is TGTGCCAGCAGCAGGAGGTTGTCTGGCTACACCTTC.

This chain links TRBV5-4 with TRBJ2-7, with 7 nucleotides matching TRBD1. The V and J ends lost 3 bases and 5 bases, in that order; junction bases with no gene match: 5. The length of the CDR3 is 13 residues. The germline V gene has CDR1 SGHNT and CDR2 YYREEE (reference sequence). CDR3 protein: CASSSTGADEQYF. The DNA of the CDR3 is TGTGCCAGCAGCTCTACAGGGGCGGACGAGCAGTACTTC.

The V gene is TRBV7-2, the J gene TRBJ1-2, with a possible D match to TRBD1 (5 bases). Trimming took off 3 bases at V and 8 bases at J, with 13 bases between the two ends. Germline V CDR1 and CDR2: SGHTA, FQGNSA. The CDR3 has 13 residues. The DNA for the CDR3 is TGTGCCAGCAGCTTCGTGGGGGGAAGCGGCTACACCTTC. Its protein product is CASSFVGGSGYTF.

The genes are TRBV6-5 and TRBJ2-1; tentative D call: TRBD2 (6 bases). CDR1 and CDR2 from the germline V gene are MNHEY and SVGAGI. There are 13 residues in the CDR3. Trimming pared 4 bases from V and 5 bases from J, leaving 9 bases between. Here the CDR3 DNA reads TGTGCCAGCAGTTTCGGGACTCACAATGAGCAGTTCTTC. The encoded protein is CASSFGTHNEQFF.